The clone carrying this TCR beta chain appeared many times. Its antigen remains unidentified. TCRdb reprocessed the PCR reads with MiXCR, giving one entry per CDR3 protein. This sample carries tens of thousands of distinct CDR3 sequences, roughly 18% of them seen once, and the ten largest clones take around 7%. This sample was included in a study of molecular identifiers for immune sequencing clone quantification. General study results and limits: Clonotypes topping 20 RNA copies carried over 98% of effector molecules but under 1% of naive ones. Sizes of clones that are highly expanded could be underestimated (if identical TCR molecules share a barcode).

Losses at the gene ends were 6 bases for V and 4 bases for J; bases not matched to a gene: 3. This CDR3 has 13 residues. Germline CDR1 and CDR2: SNHLY and FYNNEI. The sequenced sample consisted of naive CD8+ T cells from blood, with Jurkat cell RNA spiked in. Subset denoted: FACS-sorted CD8+CD4-CCR7+CD45RA+ naive T cells. The chain combines TRBV2 with TRBJ1-5; 7 bases align to TRBD1. This TCR was sampled from a human donor in good health. Some libraries in this study had Jurkat cell RNA spiked in. In nucleotides, the CDR3 is TGTGCCAGCAGGGGGGACAGTAATCAGCCCCAGCATTTT. Its protein is CASRGDSNQPQHF.